The 16 T cell receptor beta chains reported below all come from one sample, sequenced in a study of T cell responses to AZD1222 COVID-19 vaccine (dated by TCRdb to the early 2020s). Library preparation used the immunoSEQ multiplex PCR assay. The clones in this table, taken by TCRdb from immuneACCESS, are in-frame only. Not every clone is retained; where verified, under half of the shortfall comes from an unresolved V gene, and the cause of the rest is unknown. Across this sample there are fewer than 85,000 clones, with around 87% seen only once. Around 29% of the sample comes from the top ten. The time point label here, explained by the study, means: baseline before first vaccination. This specimen was peripheral blood, taken on day 0 of AZD1222 vaccination. The origin of the receptors is an adult in good health.

This clone was observed a single time. The rearrangement joins TRBV7-9 to TRBJ1-2; 9 bases are a match to TRBD1. CDR3 length: 13 residues. The germline V gene has CDR1 SEHNR and CDR2 FQNEAQ (reference sequence). Trimming at V came to 3 bases and at J to 8 bases, leaving 4 bases not matched to a gene. The CDR3 reads CASSFGTGQGYTF. The CDR3 DNA reads TGTGCCAGCAGCTTCGGGACAGGGCAAGGCTACACCTTC. The variable domain in full, with the rest retrieved from reference TRBV7-9 and TRBJ1-2, is DTGVSQNPRHKITKRGQNVTFRCDPISEHNRLYWYRQTLGQGPEFLTYFQNEAQLEKSRLLSDRFSAERPKGSFSTLEIQRTEQGDSAMYLCASSFGTGQGYTFGSGTRLTVV.

The rearrangement joins TRBV13 to TRBJ2-5; 7 bases map to TRBD2. The CDR3 consists of 17 residues. The germline gives CDR1 PRHDT, CDR2 FYEKMQ (reference sequence). V shed 4 bases and J 5 bases; nucleotides not matched to a gene: 16. The CDR3 DNA is TGTGCCAGCAGCTCACGAGCGGCGGGAGAGGGATGGGAGACCCAGTACTTC. It encodes CASSSRAAGEGWETQYF.

The DNA for the CDR3 is TGTGCCACCAAAACTAGCGGAAGCCTTTACAATGAGCAGTTCTTC. Translating it yields CATKTSGSLYNEQFF. The V gene is TRBV5-4, the J gene TRBJ2-1; 8 nucleotides line up with TRBD2. The trim removed 9 bases at V and 4 bases at J, leaving 12 bases unmatched. The germline V gene has CDR1 SGHNT and CDR2 YYREEE (reference sequence). This CDR3 is built from 15 residues.

This clone turned up a few times. The chain recombines TRBV5-1 with TRBJ1-6; D is unresolved. Germline lookup yields CDR1 SGHRS and CDR2 YFSETQ. Trimming cost V 6 bases and J 0 bases, with 13 bases left between them. The CDR3 loop spans 16 amino acids. The CDR3 region is CASKQDSSSYNSPLHF. DNA for the CDR3: TGCGCCAGCAAACAAGACTCCAGCTCCTATAATTCACCCCTCCACTTT.

V and J are TRBV2 and TRBJ2-7; 7 bases map to TRBD1. V shed 3 bases, J shed 5 bases, and the junction held 31 bases outside the gene matches. From germline, CDR1 is SNHLY and CDR2 FYNNEI. The CDR3 has 22 amino acids. The CDR3 here is CASSDFPPLVLFRQGSLHEQYF. CDR3 DNA sequence: TGTGCCAGCAGTGACTTCCCACCCCTAGTTCTCTTTCGACAGGGCTCCCTCCACGAGCAGTACTTC.

The V call is TRBV6-2 or TRBV6-3, the J call TRBJ1-1, with 8 bases fitting TRBD1. The V gene's germline CDR1 is MNHEY and CDR2 SVGEGT. The CDR3 is 12 amino acids. The V gene end was trimmed by 5 bases and the J gene end by 5 bases; junction bases not matched to a gene: 1. For the CDR3, the DNA is TGTGCCAGCAGTCGACAGGGGACTGAAGCTTTCTTT. Protein product: CASSRQGTEAFF.

V usage is TRBV21-1 and J usage is TRBJ2-2; TRBD1 is the table's D call, not checked against the DNA. TRBV21-1 is deemed a pseudogene. The CDR3 contains 16 residues. The CDR3 loop is CASRGQGTGRVGELFF. As DNA, the CDR3 is TGTGCCAGCAGGGGACAGGGGACCGGGAGAGTCGGGGAGCTGTTTTTT.

The rearrangement uses TRBV2 and TRBJ2-4, with D tentatively TRBD2 (5 bases). This CDR3 is built from 14 residues. Trimming removed 8 bases at V and 1 base at J, with 12 bases between. Germline V gives CDR1 SNHLY, CDR2 FYNNEI. CDR3 loop: CASVPSFAKNIQYF. The CDR3 DNA is TGTGCCAGCGTTCCTAGCTTTGCCAAAAACATTCAGTACTTC. Based on the CDR3 plus reference TRBV2 and TRBJ2-4, the full variable domain is EPEVTQTPSHQVTQMGQEVILRCVPISNHLYFYWYRQILGQKVEFLVSFYNNEISEKSEIFDDQFSVERPDGSNFTLKIRSTKLEDSAMYFCASVPSFAKNIQYFGAGTRLSVL.

The gene calls are TRBV9 and TRBJ1-4; D perhaps matches TRBD1 (5 bases). This CDR3 comprises 16 residues. V lost 6 bases and J lost 0, with 15 bases in between. Germline lookup yields CDR1 SGDLS and CDR2 YYNGEE. The CDR3 is CASTLSGGSTNEKLFF. In DNA form, the CDR3 reads TGTGCCAGCACCCTCTCGGGGGGATCAACTAATGAAAAACTGTTTTTT.

The rearrangement uses TRBV18 and TRBJ1-1; D is uncertain. V was trimmed by 5 bases and J by 2 bases, leaving 6 bases between them. CDR1 and CDR2 (germline): KGHSH, LQKENI. This CDR3 region has 12 residues. The CDR3 loop reads CASSTINTEAFF. The CDR3 bases are TGTGCCAGCTCAACAATTAACACTGAAGCTTTCTTT.

Only a few counts were recorded for this clone. The V and J genes are TRBV2 and TRBJ2-7; the D gene is possibly TRBD2 (6 bases). The CDR3 extends over 14 amino acids. V gave up 6 bases and J gave up 2 bases, with 14 bases separating them. CDR1 and CDR2 from the germline V gene are SNHLY and FYNNEI. CDR3 coding DNA: TGTGCCAGCAGCCCGGGAGTAGCTCCCTACGAGCAGTACTTC. Translated, it gives CASSPGVAPYEQYF. Combining the CDR3 with reference TRBV2 and TRBJ2-7 gives the whole variable domain EPEVTQTPSHQVTQMGQEVILRCVPISNHLYFYWYRQILGQKVEFLVSFYNNEISEKSEIFDDQFSVERPDGSNFTLKIRSTKLEDSAMYFCASSPGVAPYEQYFGPGTRLTVT.

This chain connects TRBV6-5 to TRBJ1-4, with D perhaps matching TRBD1 (5 bases). Germline values: CDR1 MNHEY, CDR2 SVGAGI. V was clipped by 4 bases and J by 7 bases, with 16 bases between them. The CDR3 is made up of 15 amino acids. Written as DNA, the CDR3 is TGTGCCAGCAGTTCTATCCGTCGCGGGGGTGAAAAACTGTTTTTT. This sequence encodes CASSSIRRGGEKLFF.

The CDR3 loop is CASTRGANTEAFF. DNA of the CDR3: TGTGCCAGCACAAGGGGGGCGAACACTGAAGCTTTCTTT. V gene TRBV27 combines with J gene TRBJ1-1; weak D call: TRBD1 (6 bases). The CDR3 runs 13 residues. CDR1 is MNHEY and CDR2 is SMNVEV in the germline V gene (reference sequence). V was trimmed by 7 bases and J by 1 base, leaving 10 bases between them.

This clone was found a few times. The chain has TRBV14 and TRBJ2-7; TRBD1 or TRBD2 may be the D gene (6 bases each). The CDR3 is 12 residues long. Trimming took off 4 bases at V and 4 bases at J, with 8 bases between the two ends. Germline assignment: CDR1 SGHDN and CDR2 FVKESK. CDR3 in DNA: TGTGCCAGCAGCCGAGGGGGGTACGAGCAGTACTTC. As protein: CASSRGGYEQYF.

This sequence joins TRBV10-3 and TRBJ1-4, with D perhaps TRBD1 (5 bases). Germline loops: CDR1 ENHRY, CDR2 SYGVKD. The V end was cut by 6 bases, the J end by 8 bases, with 10 bases between. This CDR3 has 12 amino acids. The CDR3 nucleotides are TGTGCCATCAGCCAGGGAGGGGAAAAACTGTTTTTT. It translates to CAISQGGEKLFF.

This chain joins TRBV6-5 and TRBJ1-6; TRBD1 agrees at 11 bases. The trim removed 0 bases at V and 9 bases at J, leaving 4 bases unmatched. This CDR3 is 16 amino acids long. Germline V lookup: CDR1 MNHEY, CDR2 SVGAGI. The DNA of the CDR3 is TGTGCCAGCAGTTACTCGAGCGGGACAGGGGGTTCACCCCTCCACTTT. As protein: CASSYSSGTGGSPLHF.